This T cell receptor (beta chain) appears in the sequencing data of a study of T cell responses to AZD1222 COVID-19 vaccine. Broader study findings: Of the AZD1222 recipients, only five to seven were seropositive at baseline. Clonal diversity was possibly underestimated, and white British individuals and females predominated among donors. Sampled repertoires all dated from after the peak T cell response. Two AZD1222 administrations were followed by greater Spike-specific TCR breadth and depth.

Using immunoSEQ multiplex PCR, the repertoire was profiled, and TCRdb retains in-frame clones only, with some absent. Of more than 110,000 clones listed, approximately 90% were seen once; the top ten hold roughly 3.7%. About this clone itself: Its antigen is not identified.

This clonotype was obtained from an adult in good health. The sample was peripheral blood, taken on day 0 of AZD1222 vaccination.

The CDR3 DNA reads TGCGCCAGCAGTGGAGGCAGGGGGTCCTATGGCTACACCTTC. Protein product: CASSGGRGSYGYTF. The chain links TRBV10-2 to TRBJ1-2; 7 nucleotides line up with TRBD1. The V segment lost 4 bases and the J segment 4 bases; nucleotides outside the gene matches: 6. This CDR3 is 14 amino acids long. The germline gives CDR1 WSHSY, CDR2 SAAADI.